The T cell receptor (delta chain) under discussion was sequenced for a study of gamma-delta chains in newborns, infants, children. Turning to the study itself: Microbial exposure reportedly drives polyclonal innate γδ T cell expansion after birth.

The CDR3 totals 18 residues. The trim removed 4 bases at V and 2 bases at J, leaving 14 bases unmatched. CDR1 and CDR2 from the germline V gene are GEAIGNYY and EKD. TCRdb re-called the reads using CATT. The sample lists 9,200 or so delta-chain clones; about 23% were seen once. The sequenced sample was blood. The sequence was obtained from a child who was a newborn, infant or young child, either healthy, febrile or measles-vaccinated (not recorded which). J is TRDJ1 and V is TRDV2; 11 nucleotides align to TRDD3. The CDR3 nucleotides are TGTGCCTGTGATGCCCTGATGGGGGATACGCGGTATACCGATAAACTCATCTTT. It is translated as CACDALMGDTRYTDKLIF.